Reported below is one T cell receptor beta chain. This clone has a handful of counts. No antigen is known for it. No base quality values were provided; no much bigger clone lies one nucleotide off. In the germline V gene, CDR1 corresponds to MNHEY and CDR2 to SVGAGI. V is pruned by 5 bases and J by 6 bases, leaving 4 bases of the junction without a gene match. The CDR3 numbers 12 residues from cysteine through phenylalanine. Only CDR3 DNA is held: 36 bases, read in frame from base 1. Healthy HIV-negative adults with no recently reported acute infections or vaccinations were included as donors. Every donor was a Caucasian adult living in Nashville, Tennessee, USA. CD4+ T cells were enriched by magnetic negative selection, after which naive cells were positively selected on CD45RA and the negative fraction was taken as the memory subset. Blood was collected by leukapheresis, and PBMCs were isolated by Ficoll-Histopaque density gradient centrifugation and then cryopreserved in liquid nitrogen vapor phase. Purity and quantity of every magnetically sorted T cell population were checked by analytical flow cytometry. Genomic DNA was isolated from every sorted fraction and measured by UV absorbance on a Nanodrop 2000c.

Using the deep immunoSEQ assay, multiplex PCR amplified TCR CDR3 regions from genomic DNA. For each cell subset, the extracted genomic DNA was distributed evenly across all wells of several immunoSEQ 96-well plates, and each plate served as one replicate. For sorted subsets, 200 to 250 ng of genomic DNA, equivalent to 25,000 to 30,000 T cell genomes, went into each replicate PCR. The purified libraries were quantified using a Qubit 3.0 fluorometer, sized with a Bioanalyzer 2100, and then quantified again using the KAPA Library Quantification kit. Every immunoSEQ 96-well plate was sequenced on a separate single-read 150-cycle Illumina NextSeq 550 flow cell. As for the original processing: Because the immunoSEQ output included only junctional sequences and no quality scores, the filtering could not be the same as the filtering used for full-length reads. Sequences were annotated with PyIR, a Python wrapper for IgBLAST v1.9, and V/J genes and CDR3 were assigned using IMGT germline references. Reads with weak V/J assignments (E-value above 1e-6), missing CDR3, stop codons, out-of-frame junctions, or ambiguous translated residues were removed. V3J clonotypes were defined as sequences sharing an identical inferred V gene, J gene, and CDR3 amino acid sequence. To compute the percentage overlap between repertoires, the number of shared unique clonotypes was divided by the size of the smaller repertoire. Repertoire richness was assessed with RTK rarefaction, the Chao1 estimator, and Recon v2.1 estimates of unobserved clonotypes. Generation probabilities for all TCRbeta clonotypes obtained by the gDNA method from a handful of donors were computed using OLGA. Not all clones reach the TCRdb copy of this immuneACCESS table, which keeps in-frame sequences only. Checked studies attribute under half of the gap to unresolved V genes and leave the rest unexplained. From that table come the V and J calls and clone size; the DNA was used to work out D and trimming. Recorded for this sample are about a million clones; around 75% of them occurred a single time. The biggest ten clones account for nearly 1.5% of the sample.

The data belong to a study of shared clonotypes between healthy human individuals (dated by TCRdb to 2020 to 2021). A note on the overall study: A couple of women and a few men aged 18 to 49 years were included in the cohort. Between about 0.9 and 10 billion PBMCs per donor were obtained by leukapheresis. To increase sequencing depth and limit assay-specific biases, TCR repertoire library preparation and sequencing were carried out by different laboratories using diverse techniques. For each donor, CD4 naive and CD4 memory were each run on three plates, CD8 naive on two plates, and CD8 memory on one plate. Blood TCR repertoires of 5 or 6 healthy adults were deeply sequenced to estimate repertoire size and the extent of clonotype sharing between individuals.

Points the paper makes about the study in general: The small number of donors limited the genetic and exposure-history diversity represented. Larger estimated clonotype richness was generally found for naive subsets than for memory subsets. Only blood was sampled, and tissue TCR repertoires likely differ from those in blood. Incomplete sequencing was indicated by rarefaction of sorted-subset datasets, despite the large sequencing depth. Pairwise subsampling indicated that sequencing depth was expected to affect the degree of clonotype sharing among donors. Across four donors, approximately 5% of naive CD4, around 3.3% of naive CD8, approximately 2.5% of memory CD4, and roughly 0.4% of memory CD8 clonotypes were shared. Compared with non-shared clonotypes, the clonotypes found in all four sorted-subset donors had higher generation probabilities.

The clonotype was recovered from a man between 18 and 35 years old in good health. The V and J segments used are TRBV6-5 and TRBJ2-7; 7 of the junction bases match TRBD1. The sample was memory CD4+ T cells sorted from blood. The intended sense of this specimen's cell subset or site label: CD45RA-negative fraction. The bases read TGTGCCAGCAGTCAGGGGACAGTCGAGCAGTACTTC. Translated, this is CASSQGTVEQYF.